This T cell receptor (beta chain) is from a study of T cells in Graves' hyperthyroidism and ophthalmopathy. CDR3 length: 19 residues. Germline values: CDR1 MDHEN, CDR2 SYDVKM. After removal of 6 bases from V and 0 bases from J, the junction contained 14 bases not matched to a gene. In the case of this clonotype: The antigen remains unidentified.

Study-level findings and limits: Peripheral blood also featured most of the thyroid clonotypes expanded above 0.001. Prediction of ophthalmopathy progression came a median approximately 6.5 months pre-onset.

The source material, RNA transcripts, was used to amplify TCR beta CDR3 regions. A set of HTBI primers served as the primers for a first-round RT-PCR of the TCR CDR3. One entry per CDR3 protein, called by TCRdb with MiXCR from the multiplex PCR reads. The sample lists under 350,000 distinct CDR3 sequences; 21% were seen once. The diagnoses drew upon clinical symptoms, serum thyroxine and TRAb, thyroid ultrasound and orbital computed tomography. The chain uses TRBV28 and TRBJ1-2; 12 nucleotides match TRBD1. Sequencing used blood. The sequence derives from a woman between 45 and 65 years old with Graves' hyperthyroidism. The CDR3 here is CASSPNRDRGQLTNYGYTF. The CDR3 coding sequence is TGTGCCAGCAGCCCTAACCGGGACAGGGGGCAATTGACTAACTATGGCTACACCTTC.